This entry features one TCR beta chain sequence. Its antigen is as yet unknown. Assay used: immunoSEQ multiplex PCR; TCRdb lists only in-frame clones, some missing. The sample lists under 200,000 clones; about 81% were seen once. The data derive from a study of cytomegalovirus exposure and HLA in healthy donors. Broader study findings: Subsequent analysis of the 100 to 150 validation repertoires found a tendency for first-cohort TCR clusters to co-occur.

The V gene's germline CDR1 is SGHRS and CDR2 YFSETQ. This CDR3 is 15 amino acids long. The V end was cut by 4 bases, the J end by 4 bases, with 14 bases between. The donors were in the approximately 120-subject validation cohort, distinct from the approximately 610-subject first cohort. The specimen was PBMCs. The receptor was derived from a woman aged 30 to 39 in good health and CMV-seronegative. The chain is built from TRBV5-1 and TRBJ2-2, with a tentative D call TRBD2 (7 bases). CDR3 DNA: TGCGCCAGCAGCCTGGGGGGGCCGTTCACCGGGGAGCTGTTTTTT. This sequence encodes CASSLGGPFTGELFF.